This TCR beta chain was obtained from a study of blood T cell repertoires in COVID-19. Study information: PBMCs, B-cell-depleted T cells, or T cells were the source of the cDNA or gDNA that made up the material.

Clones were read by immunoSEQ multiplex PCR, and TCRdb kept only the in-frame ones, dropping some. The table includes about 200,000 clones, 82% detected once. The V end lost 3 bases, the J end lost 0 bases, and 15 bases lay between the germline ends. Germline V gene sequence: CDR1 MDHEN, CDR2 SYDVKM. The CDR3 has 17 residues. In terms of age and location, participants ranged from about 18 to 100 years and lived in about 25 US areas. Cohorts were determined from participant-reported clinical history. The genes are TRBV28 and TRBJ1-5; D possibly corresponds to TRBD1 (6 bases). Material for sequencing was PBMCs or T cells enriched from blood (not recorded which). The TCR comes from a woman aged 60-70 years with acute COVID-19. The CDR3, as DNA: TGTGCCAGCAGTTTGAGAGGGTTCAGGGGTAGCAATCAGCCCCAGCATTTT. Protein product: CASSLRGFRGSNQPQHF.